This entry is about one T cell receptor (beta chain). For TCRbeta, the library was prepared with unique molecular identifiers. TCRdb used MiXCR to reprocess the PCR reads, holding one entry per CDR3 protein. This table holds around 370,000 distinct CDR3 sequences, approximately 10% found once. V was clipped by 7 bases and J by 4 bases; unmatched bases: 12. Germline lookup yields CDR1 MNHNS and CDR2 SASEGT. This CDR3 has 15 residues. The data stem from a study of T-cell reconstitution after alpha-beta-depleted transplantation in children. The receptor was derived from a human donor who donated a stem cell graft to a child with acute lymphoblastic leukemia. The V call is TRBV6-1, the J call TRBJ2-7; TRBD1 agrees at 8 bases. The specimen comprised PBMCs from the stem cell graft donor, sampled from the stem cell graft. In nucleotides, the CDR3 is TGTGCCAGCACCTCACCGAGGACAGGGAAGTACGAGCAGTACTTC. Encoded protein: CASTSPRTGKYEQYF.